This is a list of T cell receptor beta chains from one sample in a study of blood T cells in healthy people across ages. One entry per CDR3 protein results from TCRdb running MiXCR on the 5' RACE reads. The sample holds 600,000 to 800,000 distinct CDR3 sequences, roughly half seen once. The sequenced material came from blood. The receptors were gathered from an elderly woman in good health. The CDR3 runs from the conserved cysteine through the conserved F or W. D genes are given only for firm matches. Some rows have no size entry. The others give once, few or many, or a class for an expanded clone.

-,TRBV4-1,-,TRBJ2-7,TGCGCCAGCAGCCTAGGGGGAGTGGGGAGCGAGCAGTACTTC,CASSLGGVGSEQYF
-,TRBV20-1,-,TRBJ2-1,TGCAGTGCTAGAGATGAACCGAGCGATAGAAGCTACAATGAGCTGTACTTC,CSARDEPSDRSYNELYF
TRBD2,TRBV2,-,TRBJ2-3,TGTGCCAGCGACCGAAGCGGGGGAAGCACAGATACGCAGTATTTT,CASDRSGGSTDTQYF
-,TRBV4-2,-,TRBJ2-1,TGTGCCAGCAGCCAAGAAAGGAGACTAGTGGTTGAGCAGTTCTTC,CASSQERRLVVEQFF
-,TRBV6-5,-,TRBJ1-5,TGTGCCAGCAGTTACCATAGAAATCAGCCCCAGCATTTT,CASSYHRNQPQHF
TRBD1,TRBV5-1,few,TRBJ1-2,TGCGCCAGCAGCTTGGATGGGACAGGGGGTTGTGGCTACACCTTC,CASSLDGTGGCGYTF
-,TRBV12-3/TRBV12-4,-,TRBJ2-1,TGTGTCGGCAGTTCGGGATTTGAGCAGTTCTTC,CVGSSGFEQFF
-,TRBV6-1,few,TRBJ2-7,TGTGCCAGCAGCCGTGCGAACAGCCTCGTTTCCTACGAGCAGTACTTC,CASSRANSLVSYEQYF
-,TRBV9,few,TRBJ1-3,TGTGCCAGCAGCGTAGATCTAAACTCTGGAAACACCATATATTTT,CASSVDLNSGNTIYF
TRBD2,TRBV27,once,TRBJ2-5,TGTGCCAGCAGTCCAATTCTAGCGGGAGAGGGAGAGACCCAGTACTTC,CASSPILAGEGETQYF
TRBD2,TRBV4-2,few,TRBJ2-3,TGTGCCAGCAGCCAGGCGGGACTAGCGGGGAGCACAGATACGCAGTATTTT,CASSQAGLAGSTDTQYF
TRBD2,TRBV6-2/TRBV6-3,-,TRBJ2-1,TGTGCCAGCGAGGGCGGGAGTAGCTCTGAGCAGTTCTTC,CASEGGSSSEQFF
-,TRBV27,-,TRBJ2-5,TGTGCCAGCAGTTTAGGAGGTTTGGGGGGACGTATTGGAGAGACCCAGTACTTC,CASSLGGLGGRIGETQYF
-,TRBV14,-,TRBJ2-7,TGTGCCAGCAGCCAAGTATCCTCCGGGAGCTCCTACGAGCAGTACTTC,CASSQVSSGSSYEQYF
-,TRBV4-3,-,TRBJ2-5,TGCGCCAGCAGCCAAGACCCGGGACACTTCACCCAAGAGACCCAGTACTTC,CASSQDPGHFTQETQYF
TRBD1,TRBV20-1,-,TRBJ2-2,TGCGGTGCTTCCGGGACAGAAAACACCGGGGAGCTGTTTTTT,CGASGTENTGELFF